This entry concerns a single T cell receptor (beta chain). This entry is derived from a study of graft-versus-host responses after intestinal transplantation. Study-wide background: Anti-thymocyte globulin served as induction for all recipients, who then took tacrolimus and steroids for around 3 years.

The CDR3 spans 17 residues. The V segment lost 6 bases and the J segment 5 bases; nucleotides outside the gene matches: 16. Per germline, CDR1 LNHDA and CDR2 SQIVND (reference sequence). Clones were sequenced by immunoSEQ multiplex PCR, and TCRdb holds only the in-frame ones, with some missing. Here the sample spans about 21,000 clones, around 54% being singletons. With some 200,000 irradiated, violet-dye-labeled stimulator cells, some 200,000 CFSE-labeled responder cells were plated. After the reaction, proliferating CFSE-low CD3+CD4+ and CD3+CD8+ responders were sorted. V is TRBV19 and J is TRBJ1-2; TRBD1 aligns across 9 bases. This TCR came from a human patient who received an intestinal transplant. The sequencing used alloreactive CD4+ T cells from a mixed lymphocyte reaction culture, collected before intestinal transplant. Noted subset: CFSE-low proliferating T cells sorted from approximately six-day pre-transplant mixed lymphocyte reaction (GvH or HvG direction). The CDR3 sequence is CASSGTLGQGQYYGYTF. The DNA of the CDR3 is TGTGCCAGTAGCGGTACCCTCGGACAGGGGCAGTATTATGGCTACACCTTC.